These 32 T cell receptor beta chains share one sample of origin, sequenced in a study of cytomegalovirus exposure and HLA in healthy donors. Primers: 60 Vbeta forward and 13 Jbeta reverse. The protocol was immunoSEQ multiplex PCR, while the TCRdb copy is restricted to in-frame clones and leaves out a portion. The table records about 160,000 clones, around 85% of them present only once. Sequenced: PBMCs. The source is a woman younger than 45 in good health and CMV-seronegative.

The chain uses TRBV7-3 and TRBJ1-1, with D possibly matching TRBD1 (5 bases). Trimming shortened V by 5 bases and J by 0 bases, and 16 bases separated the two germline ends. Looked up from germline, CDR1 is SGHTA and CDR2 is FQGTGA. There are 16 residues in the CDR3. The CDR3 nucleotides read TGTGCCAGCAGCCTGAGGGGAGGGCTCCTGAACACTGAAGCTTTCTTT. It is translated as CASSLRGGLLNTEAFF. Variable domain in full (rest from reference TRBV7-3 and TRBJ1-1): GAGVSQTPSNKVTEKGKYVELRCDPISGHTALYWYRQSLGQGPEFLIYFQGTGAADDSGLPNDRFFAVRPEGSVSTLKIQRTERGDSAVYLCASSLRGGLLNTEAFFGQGTRLTVV.

V is TRBV7-8 and J is TRBJ2-1, with 14 bases fitting TRBD2. With 1 base clipped from V and 5 bases from J, the junction kept 10 bases outside the gene matches. Germline assignment: CDR1 SGHVS and CDR2 FQNEAQ. This CDR3 has 19 residues. CDR3 nucleotides: TGTGCCAGCAGCTTAGGCGCGGGACTAGCGGGGGTCCTTAACAATGAGCAGTTCTTC. Protein sequence: CASSLGAGLAGVLNNEQFF.

The rearrangement uses TRBV28 and TRBJ1-2, with a weak D call TRBD1 (6 bases). The CDR3 consists of 14 residues. CDR1 is MDHEN and CDR2 is SYDVKM in the germline V gene. Trimming pared 3 bases from V and 8 bases from J, leaving 16 bases between. The CDR3 is CASSLGGGVLGYTF. The CDR3 bases are TGTGCCAGCAGTTTGGGAGGGGGGGTTTTGGGCTACACCTTC.

The genes are TRBV7-2 and TRBJ1-2, with TRBD1 matching over 7 bases. The CDR3 length is 14 residues. Germline CDR1 reads SGHTA; CDR2 reads FQGNSA. The V segment lost 1 base and the J segment 8 bases; nucleotides outside the gene matches: 7. The chain's CDR3 is CASSLVGTVRGYTF. Here the CDR3 DNA reads TGTGCCAGCAGCTTAGTGGGGACAGTCAGGGGCTACACCTTC.

The gene calls are TRBV5-1 and TRBJ1-1, with 7 bases that match TRBD1. Looked up from germline, CDR1 is SGHRS and CDR2 is YFSETQ. J gave up 8 bases and V 4 bases, and 14 bases lay outside the gene matches. This CDR3 spans 15 amino acids. The CDR3 DNA is TGCGCCAGCAGCGGTGGGACAGCGGCCGTCAGCGAAGCTTTCTTT. Translation: CASSGGTAAVSEAFF.

The rearrangement joins TRBV11-2 to TRBJ2-6; no reliable D call. In germline, CDR1 is SGHAT, CDR2 FQNNGV. The length of the CDR3 is 15 residues. Trimming removed 2 bases from V and 1 base from J, with 6 bases in between. The chain's CDR3 is CASSLRVSGANVLTF. The CDR3, as DNA: TGTGCCAGCAGCTTACGGGTTTCTGGGGCCAACGTCCTGACTTTC. The full variable domain, with the rest looked up from reference TRBV11-2 and TRBJ2-6, is EAGVAQSPRYKIIEKRQSVAFWCNPISGHATLYWYQQILGQGPKLLIQFQNNGVVDDSQLPKDRFSAERLKGVDSTLKIQPAKLEDSAVYLCASSLRVSGANVLTFGAGSRLTVL.

The chain combines TRBV10-3 with TRBJ1-2, with 8 bases identical to TRBD1. The CDR3 has 13 amino acids. V was pared by 6 bases and J by 4 bases, with 4 bases of the junction left unmatched. Germline-derived CDR1 and CDR2 are ENHRY and SYGVKD. The CDR3 DNA reads as TGTGCCATCAGCAATGGACAGGGCTATGGCTACACCTTC. Its protein product is CAISNGQGYGYTF.

V is TRBV19 and J is TRBJ2-7; 9 nucleotides match TRBD2. There are 14 residues in the CDR3. The V gene's germline CDR1 is LNHDA and CDR2 SQIVND (reference sequence). Trimming cost V 4 bases and J 6 bases; bases outside gene matches: 7. The CDR3 loop is CASSTLAGEVEQYF. In DNA, the CDR3 is TGTGCCAGTAGTACCTTAGCGGGAGAGGTCGAGCAGTACTTC.

CDR3 coding DNA: TGTGCCAGCAGCTTAACGGGTAGCGGGAGAGCCGGGGAGCTGTTTTTT. Amino acid sequence: CASSLTGSGRAGELFF. The chain employs TRBV7-8 and TRBJ2-2; 9 nucleotides agree with TRBD2. V lost 2 bases and J lost 6; bases outside the gene matches: 7. CDR3 length: 16 amino acids. Germline-derived CDR1 and CDR2 are SGHVS and FQNEAQ.

This clone was seen only once. The chain uses TRBV9 and TRBJ2-2, with 12 bases fitting TRBD2. Germline V gives CDR1 SGDLS, CDR2 YYNGEE. Trimming removed 6 bases from V and 7 bases from J; junction bases left unmatched: 13. CDR3 length: 17 residues. The CDR3 protein is CASNPLAGGPSGGELFF. For the CDR3, the DNA is TGTGCCAGCAATCCGCTAGCGGGAGGGCCGTCGGGCGGGGAGCTGTTTTTT.

The CDR3 reads CASSAPGGYTEAFF. CDR3 in DNA: TGTGCCAGCAGTGCGCCAGGGGGCTACACTGAAGCTTTCTTT. V is TRBV25-1 and J is TRBJ1-1; 8 nucleotides align to TRBD1. J gave up 3 bases and V 4 bases, and 4 bases lay outside the gene matches. Germline V gene data show CDR1 as MGHDK and CDR2 as SYGVNS. The CDR3 has 14 residues.

The chain links TRBV30 to TRBJ1-2; TRBD1 matches 7 bases. The junction had 12 bases not matched to a gene; V was cut back by 3 bases and J by 8 bases. The length of the CDR3 is 14 residues. The germline V gene encodes CDR1 GTSNPN and CDR2 SVGIG (reference sequence). CDR3 coding DNA: TGTGCCTGGAGGCAAGGCAGGGGGTTAGGGGGCTACACCTTC. Its protein product is CAWRQGRGLGGYTF.

Details on this clone: Distinct nucleotide sequences in the sample also encode this CDR3. The chain couples TRBV6-1 to TRBJ2-5; D possibly corresponds to TRBD1 (6 bases). CDR1 is MNHNS and CDR2 is SASEGT in the germline V gene. Trimming left V 4 bases short and J 5 bases short, with 8 bases between. The CDR3 has 12 residues. CDR3 coding DNA: TGTGCCAGCAGTGTAAGGGGGGAGACCCAGTACTTC. Translation: CASSVRGETQYF.

This chain uses TRBV7-3 with TRBJ2-3; TRBD1 is a possible D gene (6 bases). This CDR3 contains 14 residues. V lost 1 base and J lost 1, with 6 bases in between. Per the germline V gene, CDR1 is SGHTA and CDR2 is FQGTGA. Written as DNA, the CDR3 is TGTGCCAGCAGCTTAAGACAGGGCACAGATACGCAGTATTTT. This encodes CASSLRQGTDTQYF.

This rearrangement joins TRBV30 to TRBJ1-1; D is undetermined. Trimming cost V 7 bases and J 1 base, with 10 bases left between them. Germline CDR1 GTSNPN, CDR2 SVGIG (reference sequence). The length of the CDR3 is 12 residues. This chain's CDR3 is CASLGWNTEAFF. DNA for the CDR3: TGTGCCTCTCTAGGCTGGAACACTGAAGCTTTCTTT. Based on the CDR3 plus reference TRBV30 and TRBJ1-1, the full variable domain is SQTIHQWPATLVQPVGSPLSLECTVEGTSNPNLYWYRQAAGRGLQLLFYSVGIGQISSEVPQNLSASRPQDRQFILSSKKLLLSDSGFYLCASLGWNTEAFFGQGTRLTVV.

J is TRBJ2-1 and V is TRBV6-1; D perhaps matches TRBD2 (7 bases). Germline V gives CDR1 MNHNS, CDR2 SASEGT. Trimming shortened V by 8 bases and J by 7 bases, and 18 bases separated the two germline ends. This CDR3 has 14 residues. CDR3 amino acids: CASGGGRELNEQFF. As DNA, the CDR3 is TGTGCCAGCGGGGGGGGCAGGGAGTTAAATGAGCAGTTCTTC.

The V call is TRBV7-2, the J call TRBJ1-1; 7 bases are a match to TRBD1. Germline values: CDR1 SGHTA, CDR2 FQGNSA. The CDR3 spans 15 residues. Trimming removed 4 bases from V and 4 bases from J; junction bases left unmatched: 9. The CDR3 sequence is CASSSVKGAGTEAFF. Here the CDR3 DNA reads TGTGCCAGCAGCTCCGTTAAGGGGGCTGGCACTGAAGCTTTCTTT.

This chain uses TRBV29-1 with TRBJ2-1, with D possibly matching TRBD2 (6 bases). In germline, CDR1 is SQVTM, CDR2 ANQGSEA. The V end was cut by 6 bases, the J end by 0 bases, with 12 bases between. The CDR3 is made up of 14 amino acids. The chain's CDR3 is CSVWAGSSYNEQFF. CDR3 sequence (DNA): TGCAGCGTCTGGGCGGGGAGCTCCTACAATGAGCAGTTCTTC.

The chain links TRBV2 to TRBJ1-5; 7 bases align to TRBD1. Trimming cost V 3 bases and J 5 bases; bases outside gene matches: 4. Germline CDR1 SNHLY, CDR2 FYNNEI. CDR3 size: 14 residues. The CDR3 spells CASSEGTAYQPQHF. The CDR3 DNA sequence: TGTGCCAGCAGTGAGGGGACAGCTTATCAGCCCCAGCATTTT.

V gene TRBV7-6 combines with J gene TRBJ1-5; D is perhaps TRBD1 (5 bases). The CDR3 contains 16 residues. Looked up from germline, CDR1 is SGHVS and CDR2 is FNYEAQ. The CDR3 DNA follows: TGTGCGACAGCAGCCCCAACCCGGCAGTTCAATCAGCCCCAGCATTTT. It is translated as CATAAPTRQFNQPQHF.

The chain links TRBV7-2 to TRBJ2-2, with 7 nucleotides matching TRBD1. The CDR3 is 16 residues long. Germline V lookup: CDR1 SGHTA, CDR2 FQGNSA. After removal of 1 base from V and 2 bases from J, the junction contained 4 bases not matched to a gene. The CDR3 DNA reads TGTGCCAGCAGCTTAGAGGGGGCGATAAACACCGGGGAGCTGTTTTTT. Protein: CASSLEGAINTGELFF. The variable domain in full, completed from reference TRBV7-2 and TRBJ2-2, reads GAGVSQSPSNKVTEKGKDVELRCDPISGHTALYWYRQSLGQGLEFLIYFQGNSAPDKSGLPSDRFSAERTGGSVSTLTIQRTQQEDSAVYLCASSLEGAINTGELFFGEGSRLTVL.

The gene calls are TRBV6-1 and TRBJ2-1, with TRBD2 identical over 7 bases. Germline values: CDR1 MNHNS, CDR2 SASEGT. The CDR3 spans 14 residues. After removal of 8 bases from V and 7 bases from J, the junction contained 11 bases not matched to a gene. The CDR3 bases are TGTGCCAGCTCCAGCGGGGTAATTAGGAATGAGCAGTTCTTC. Translating it yields CASSSGVIRNEQFF.

This chain links TRBV19 with TRBJ1-2; D possibly corresponds to TRBD1 (6 bases). CDR3 size: 12 residues. The V gene's germline CDR1 is LNHDA and CDR2 SQIVND (reference sequence). The V gene lost 2 bases and the J gene lost 8 bases, with 9 bases spanning the gap. CDR3 residues: CASSIKGGGYTF. DNA of the CDR3: TGTGCCAGTAGTATAAAAGGGGGAGGCTACACCTTC. The full variable domain, in which reference TRBV19 and TRBJ1-2 provide the parts outside the CDR3, is DGGITQSPKYLFRKEGQNVTLSCEQNLNHDAMYWYRQDPGQGLRLIYYSQIVNDFQKGDIAEGYSVSREKKESFPLTVTSAQKNPTAFYLCASSIKGGGYTFGSGTRLTVV.

The J gene is TRBJ1-2, the V gene TRBV27, with 7 bases lining up with TRBD1. V gave up 4 bases and J gave up 8 bases; unmatched junction bases: 10. The CDR3 runs to 14 residues. CDR1 MNHEY and CDR2 SMNVEV come from the germline V gene (reference sequence). The chain's CDR3 is CASSSATGLSGYTF. As DNA, the CDR3 is TGTGCCAGCAGTTCGGCGACAGGGTTGAGCGGCTACACCTTC.

The chain couples TRBV7-7 to TRBJ2-3; 8 nucleotides match TRBD2. From germline, CDR1 is SSHAT and CDR2 FNYEAQ (reference sequence). This CDR3 spans 15 amino acids. V dropped 5 bases and J dropped 5; count of bases not matched to a gene: 9. CDR3: CASSAYYGGEDTQYF. Here the CDR3 DNA reads TGTGCCAGCAGCGCTTACTACGGGGGGGAAGATACGCAGTATTTT.

The chain joins TRBV2 to TRBJ2-3; 8 nucleotides line up with TRBD1. Germline CDR1 and CDR2: SNHLY and FYNNEI. This CDR3 has 18 amino acids. J lost 1 base, V lost 0 bases, and 9 bases had no gene match. The CDR3 spells CASSEALRRQGRTDTQYF. The DNA for the CDR3 is TGTGCCAGCAGTGAAGCGCTTCGGAGACAGGGGCGCACAGATACGCAGTATTTT.

The rearrangement joins TRBV9 to TRBJ2-5; TRBD2 matches at 15 bases. V lost 3 bases and J lost 0; bases outside the gene matches: 3. Germline V gives CDR1 SGDLS, CDR2 YYNGEE. The CDR3 loop spans 17 amino acids. CDR3 sequence: CASSAGLAGGDQETQYF. The CDR3 region has the DNA TGTGCCAGCAGCGCGGGACTAGCGGGGGGCGACCAAGAGACCCAGTACTTC.

The chain uses TRBV2 and TRBJ2-7; the D gene is possibly TRBD1 (6 bases). This CDR3 spans 15 amino acids. Germline V lookup: CDR1 SNHLY, CDR2 FYNNEI. V shed 6 bases and J shed 0 bases, with 15 bases lying between them. The CDR3 DNA reads as TGTGCCAGCAGCGCCGGGACACTCCCCTCCTACGAGCAGTACTTC. This gives the protein CASSAGTLPSYEQYF.

The chain employs TRBV9 and TRBJ1-1, with D maybe TRBD1 (5 bases). Between the trimmed V and J ends, which lost 3 bases and 6 bases, there was a span of 15 bases. Germline CDR1 SGDLS, CDR2 YYNGEE. CDR3 length equals 14 residues. DNA for the CDR3: TGTGCCAGCAGCGGGGGGGTAGGGCGGCCTGAAGCTTTCTTT. This sequence encodes CASSGGVGRPEAFF. The entire variable domain, with the rest obtained from reference TRBV9 and TRBJ1-1, is as follows: DSGVTQTPKHLITATGQRVTLRCSPRSGDLSVYWYQQSLDQGLQFLIQYYNGEERAKGNILERFSAQQFPDLHSELNLSSLELGDSALYFCASSGGVGRPEAFFGQGTRLTVV.

The chain joins TRBV27 to TRBJ2-1; 7 nucleotides line up with TRBD1. This CDR3 contains 14 residues. Germline assignment: CDR1 MNHEY and CDR2 SMNVEV (reference sequence). Trimming removed 6 bases from V and 7 bases from J; junction bases left unmatched: 9. The DNA for the CDR3 is TGTGCCAGCAGCCCGATACAGGGGTGGAATGAGCAGTTCTTC. As protein: CASSPIQGWNEQFF.

This chain joins TRBV6-1 and TRBJ2-5; the D gene is possibly TRBD1 (6 bases). The V end lost 6 bases, the J end lost 2 bases, and 16 bases lay between the germline ends. Germline V gives CDR1 MNHNS, CDR2 SASEGT. This CDR3 is 15 amino acids long. The CDR3: CASRGQRGIQETQYF. The CDR3 DNA sequence: TGTGCCAGCAGAGGACAGCGCGGAATTCAAGAGACCCAGTACTTC.

The chain has TRBV4-1 and TRBJ2-2; possible D gene TRBD1, 6 bases. CDR1 and CDR2 from the germline V gene are MGHRA and YSYEKL. Trimming stripped 4 bases from V and 4 bases from J, with 16 bases between. The CDR3 runs to 16 residues. CDR3 DNA: TGCGCCAGCAGCCGGGTGGAGTCAGGGGTCACCGGGGAGCTGTTTTTT. This gives the protein CASSRVESGVTGELFF.